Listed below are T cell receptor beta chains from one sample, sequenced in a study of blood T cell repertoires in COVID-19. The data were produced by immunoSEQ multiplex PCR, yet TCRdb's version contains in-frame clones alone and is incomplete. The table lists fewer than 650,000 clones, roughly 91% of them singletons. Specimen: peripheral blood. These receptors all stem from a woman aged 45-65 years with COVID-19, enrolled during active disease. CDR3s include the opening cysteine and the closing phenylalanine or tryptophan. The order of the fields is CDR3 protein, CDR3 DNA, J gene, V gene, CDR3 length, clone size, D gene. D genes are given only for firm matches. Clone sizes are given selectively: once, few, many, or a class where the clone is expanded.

cdr3_aa: CASSSRQGGSPLHF
cdr3_nt: TGTGCCAGCAGCTCCCGACAGGGGGGGTCACCCCTCCACTTT
j_call: TRBJ1-6
v_call: TRBV11-2
cdr3_length: 14
clone_size: .
d_call: TRBD1

cdr3_aa: CASSLGQDNQPQHF
cdr3_nt: TGTGCCAGCAGCTTAGGACAGGATAATCAGCCCCAGCATTTT
j_call: TRBJ1-5
v_call: TRBV13
cdr3_length: 14
clone_size: .
d_call: .

cdr3_aa: CASSPHTLPGTEAFF
cdr3_nt: TGTGCCAGCAGCCCCCACACTCTCCCGGGGACTGAAGCTTTCTTT
j_call: TRBJ1-1
v_call: TRBV7-9
cdr3_length: 15
clone_size: .
d_call: .

cdr3_aa: CAWSLVGYTEAFF
cdr3_nt: TGTGCCTGGAGCCTAGTCGGCTACACTGAAGCTTTCTTT
j_call: TRBJ1-1
v_call: TRBV30
cdr3_length: 13
clone_size: .
d_call: .

cdr3_aa: CASSKTGVNGYTF
cdr3_nt: TGTGCCAGCAGTAAGACAGGGGTGAATGGCTACACCTTC
j_call: TRBJ1-2
v_call: TRBV6-5
cdr3_length: 13
clone_size: .
d_call: TRBD1

cdr3_aa: CASSMAQGANEKLFF
cdr3_nt: TGTGCCAGCAGCATGGCACAGGGAGCTAATGAAAAACTGTTTTTT
j_call: TRBJ1-4
v_call: TRBV5-4
cdr3_length: 15
clone_size: .
d_call: .

cdr3_aa: CASSFDDRENSPLHF
cdr3_nt: TGTGCCAGCAGCTTCGATGACAGGGAGAATTCACCCCTCCACTTT
j_call: TRBJ1-6
v_call: TRBV7-6
cdr3_length: 15
clone_size: few
d_call: TRBD1

cdr3_aa: CASSRRQVRSGGALSEQYF
cdr3_nt: TGTGCCAGCAGCCGACGACAAGTTCGTAGCGGGGGGGCCTTAAGCGAGCAGTACTTC
j_call: TRBJ2-7
v_call: TRBV11-2
cdr3_length: 19
clone_size: .
d_call: TRBD2

cdr3_aa: CASSLDAGRDQPQHF
cdr3_nt: TGTGCCAGCAGCTTGGATGCTGGTAGAGATCAGCCCCAGCATTTT
j_call: TRBJ1-5
v_call: TRBV5-5
cdr3_length: 15
clone_size: few
d_call: .

cdr3_aa: CASSLFLTGELFF
cdr3_nt: TGTGCCAGCAGCCTATTCCTCACCGGGGAGCTGTTTTTT
j_call: TRBJ2-2
v_call: TRBV14
cdr3_length: 13
clone_size: .
d_call: .

cdr3_aa: CASSQEKPGYNEQFF
cdr3_nt: TGTGCCAGCAGCCAAGAAAAGCCCGGCTACAATGAGCAGTTCTTC
j_call: TRBJ2-1
v_call: TRBV3-1/TRBV3-2
cdr3_length: 15
clone_size: .
d_call: .

cdr3_aa: CASSRIRTLHYEQYF
cdr3_nt: TGTGCCAGCAGTCGGATCAGGACATTACACTACGAGCAGTACTTC
j_call: TRBJ2-7
v_call: TRBV27
cdr3_length: 15
clone_size: .
d_call: .

cdr3_aa: CASSRGNEQYF
cdr3_nt: TGTGCCAGCAGCCGAGGTAACGAGCAGTACTTC
j_call: TRBJ2-7
v_call: TRBV6-5
cdr3_length: 11
clone_size: .
d_call: .

cdr3_aa: CASSPPGSYEQYF
cdr3_nt: TGTGCCAGCAGTCCCCCTGGCTCATACGAGCAGTACTTC
j_call: TRBJ2-7
v_call: TRBV12-3/TRBV12-4
cdr3_length: 13
clone_size: .
d_call: .

cdr3_aa: CASSLEHLNTEAFF
cdr3_nt: TGTGCCAGCAGCTTGGAACATCTGAACACTGAAGCTTTCTTT
j_call: TRBJ1-1
v_call: TRBV5-4
cdr3_length: 14
clone_size: .
d_call: .

cdr3_aa: CASSRSIATGANVLTF
cdr3_nt: TGTGCCAGCAGCAGATCTATAGCTACCGGGGCCAACGTCCTGACTTTC
j_call: TRBJ2-6
v_call: TRBV3-1/TRBV3-2
cdr3_length: 16
clone_size: .
d_call: .

cdr3_aa: CASSDEGQGVKTQYF
cdr3_nt: TGCGCCAGCAGCGATGAGGGACAGGGGGTAAAGACCCAGTACTTC
j_call: TRBJ2-5
v_call: TRBV5-1
cdr3_length: 15
clone_size: .
d_call: TRBD1

cdr3_aa: CASSFHSYEQYF
cdr3_nt: TGTGCCAGCAGTTTCCACTCCTACGAGCAGTACTTC
j_call: TRBJ2-7
v_call: TRBV5-4
cdr3_length: 12
clone_size: .
d_call: .

cdr3_aa: CATSDFTSGGAETQYF
cdr3_nt: TGTGCCACCAGTGATTTTACTAGCGGGGGGGCGGAGACCCAGTACTTC
j_call: TRBJ2-5
v_call: TRBV24-1
cdr3_length: 16
clone_size: .
d_call: TRBD2